A selection of T cell receptor beta chains follows, all from one sample in a study of PD-1 blockade in classical Hodgkin lymphoma. Assay used: immunoSEQ multiplex PCR; TCRdb lists only in-frame clones, some missing. This sample has about 93,000 clones, with about 77% found just once. Here the sequenced sample was peripheral blood mononuclear cells (PBMCs), taken before the fourth cycle of nivolumab. The receptors were gathered from a human donor with classical Hodgkin lymphoma. Each CDR3 is given with its conserved first and last residue. The D gene is left open where the match is weak. Not all rows give a size; the values are once, few, many and, for expanded clones, a class.

>NA|TRBV5-1|NA|TRBJ1-4
TGCGCCAGCAGCTTGGTGGCAGCCGCAACTAATGAAAAACTGTTTTTT
CASSLVAAATNEKLFF
>TRBD1|TRBV18|NA|TRBJ2-3
TGTGCCAGCTCCGGGACAGGCCCGAGCACAGATACGCAGTATTTT
CASSGTGPSTDTQYF
>NA|TRBV18|once|TRBJ1-2
TGTGCCAGCTCACCATACCCCTCCGACCTAGGTTATGGCTACACCTTC
CASSPYPSDLGYGYTF
>NA|TRBV6-6|NA|TRBJ2-3
TGTGCCAGCAGTTACTTCGGAGGTACGCAGTATTTT
CASSYFGGTQYF
>NA|TRBV10-3|NA|TRBJ1-1
TGTGCCATCAGCCCTTCAGGTGGCACTGAAGCTTTCTTT
CAISPSGGTEAFF
>TRBD1|TRBV25-1|NA|TRBJ1-2
TGTGCCAGCAGTGATCAGGACAGGTCCTATGGCTACACCTTC
CASSDQDRSYGYTF
>TRBD1|TRBV6-1|NA|TRBJ1-4
TGTGCCAGCAGCGAGGCGAGAAACGACAGGGCGGTTTTTTTT
CASSEARNDRAVFF
>NA|TRBV28|NA|TRBJ2-1
TGTGCCAGCAGTCGCAGGGGCGCTACGAAAAATGAGCAGTTCTTC
CASSRRGATKNEQFF
>NA|TRBV6-5|few|TRBJ1-5
TGTGCCAGCAGTTACGTACGACAGCCCCAGCATTTT
CASSYVRQPQHF
>TRBD1|TRBV7-9|NA|TRBJ1-4
TGTGCCAGCAGCTTGCAGGGGGCGGAGGGGATTAATGAAAAACTGTTTTTT
CASSLQGAEGINEKLFF
>TRBD1|TRBV6-1|NA|TRBJ1-2
TGTGCCAGCAAACCGGGACAGGGTTATGGCTACACCTTC
CASKPGQGYGYTF